This is a list of T cell receptor beta chains from one sample in a study of human T cells and chemical hapten exposure. TCRdb passed the RACE reads through MiXCR, listing each CDR3 protein once. This table has more than 50,000 distinct CDR3 sequences, 6.7% appearing once. The starting material was whole blood, obtained in connection with sensitization to the hapten diphenylcyclopropenone (DPC). These receptors all stem from a woman younger than 45 with alopecia areata. Some clones in this sample may be carry-over from other donors' samples. The CDR3 runs from the conserved cysteine through the conserved F or W. The D gene is left open where the match is weak. Clone size is stated in some rows and not others, as once, few, many or a class when expanded.

V gene	clone size	D gene	J gene	CDR3 protein	CDR3 DNA
TRBV5-1	few	.	TRBJ1-1	CASSPSGHTEAFF	TGCGCCAGCAGCCCCTCGGGACATACTGAAGCTTTCTTT
TRBV29-1	few	TRBD1	TRBJ1-2	CSVRTGDTGYTF	TGCAGCGTTCGGACAGGGGATACTGGCTACACCTTC
TRBV20-1	many	.	TRBJ2-5	CSATTGWQETQYF	TGCAGTGCAACCACAGGGTGGCAAGAGACCCAGTACTTC
TRBV7-9	.	.	TRBJ2-1	CASSSGKVRSYNEQFF	TGTGCCAGCAGCTCAGGGAAGGTCCGCTCCTACAATGAGCAGTTCTTC
TRBV20-1	many	.	TRBJ2-1	CSAIMTTIPNEQFF	TGCAGTGCTATTATGACTACGATCCCGAATGAGCAGTTCTTC
TRBV6-5	many	TRBD1	TRBJ2-7	CASSSERTGDFYEQYF	TGTGCCAGCAGTTCCGAGAGGACAGGGGATTTCTACGAGCAGTACTTC
TRBV7-9	many	TRBD1	TRBJ2-7	CASSLVSGTGLDEQYF	TGTGCCAGCAGCTTAGTATCCGGGACAGGGTTGGACGAGCAGTACTTC
TRBV15	many	.	TRBJ1-6	CATSRGRGNVHNSPLHF	TGTGCCACCAGCAGAGGTAGGGGGAACGTCCATAATTCACCCCTCCACTTT
TRBV3-1	many	.	TRBJ2-7	CASSQWGRYEQYF	TGTGCCAGCAGCCAATGGGGTCGGTACGAGCAGTACTTC
TRBV6-1	many	.	TRBJ1-5	CASSGTYNQPQHF	TGTGCCAGCAGTGGGACGTATAATCAGCCCCAGCATTTT
TRBV6-1	many	.	TRBJ2-7	CASSSAYEQYF	TGTGCCAGCAGTTCCGCCTACGAGCAGTACTTC
TRBV19	few	.	TRBJ1-2	CASTGQMNYGYTF	TGTGCCAGTACCGGACAGATGAACTATGGCTACACCTTC
TRBV9	many	.	TRBJ1-1	CASSGEEIRGIEAFF	TGTGCCAGCAGCGGAGAGGAGATCCGTGGGATAGAAGCTTTCTTT
TRBV18	many	.	TRBJ2-5	CASSRGHSETQYF	TGTGCCAGCTCACGAGGACACTCAGAGACCCAGTACTTC
TRBV6-5	.	.	TRBJ1-2	CASTSGRNYGYTF	TGTGCCAGCACCTCCGGCCGTAACTATGGCTACACCTTC
TRBV20-1	many	.	TRBJ2-5	CSAREWAAETQYF	TGCAGTGCTAGAGAGTGGGCGGCGGAGACCCAGTACTTC
TRBV2	many	.	TRBJ1-2	CASLLSNYGYTF	TGTGCCAGCCTCCTTAGTAACTATGGCTACACCTTC
TRBV30	many	TRBD1	TRBJ1-1	CAWEGGTGGFTEAFF	TGTGCCTGGGAGGGGGGGACAGGGGGATTTACTGAAGCTTTCTTT
TRBV27	many	.	TRBJ2-3	CASSFRMGYTDTQYF	TGTGCCAGCAGTTTTAGGATGGGGTACACAGATACGCAGTATTTT
TRBV11-2	few	TRBD2	TRBJ2-1	CASSSAGTSWYNEQFF	TGTGCCAGCAGCTCCGCCGGGACTAGTTGGTACAATGAGCAGTTCTTC
TRBV6-2/TRBV6-3	many	.	TRBJ1-1	CASEERGGRNTEAFF	TGTGCCAGCGAGGAGAGAGGGGGGAGAAACACTGAAGCTTTCTTT
TRBV7-6	.	.	TRBJ2-1	CASSLRDPWNNEQFF	TGTGCCAGCAGCTTAAGGGACCCCTGGAATAATGAGCAGTTCTTC
TRBV20-1	many	TRBD2	TRBJ2-1	CSAPSGGAGNEQFF	TGCAGTGCTCCCAGCGGGGGGGCCGGCAATGAGCAGTTCTTC
TRBV29-1	.	.	TRBJ1-1	CSVERAWRDAFF	TGCAGCGTTGAAAGGGCGTGGCGGGACGCTTTCTTT
TRBV2	many	.	TRBJ2-2	CASSGDGKHTGELFF	TGTGCCAGCAGCGGGGACGGCAAGCACACCGGGGAGCTGTTTTTT
TRBV2	many	TRBD1	TRBJ2-7	CASREGQGPIEQYF	TGTGCCAGCAGGGAAGGACAGGGCCCCATCGAGCAGTACTTC
TRBV6-5	.	TRBD2	TRBJ2-2	CASSYIRGGSAGELFF	TGTGCCAGCAGTTACATACGGGGGGGATCTGCCGGGGAGCTGTTTTTT
TRBV6-5	.	.	TRBJ1-2	CASSPVLGDNYGDTF	TGTGCCAGCAGCCCGGTCCTCGGGGATAACTATGGCGACACCTTC
TRBV3-1	few	.	TRBJ2-3	CASSPTSGSLGDTQYF	TGTGCCAGCAGCCCAACTTCAGGATCACTAGGAGATACGCAGTATTTT
TRBV12-5	few	.	TRBJ2-1	CASGLVVIFETQSYNEQFF	TGTGCTAGTGGTTTGGTAGTTATTTTCGAGACGCAATCCTACAATGAGCAGTTCTTC
TRBV6-5	many	.	TRBJ1-1	CASSYSRRIPAGTEAFF	TGTGCCAGCAGTTACTCGCGCAGGATCCCGGCGGGCACTGAAGCTTTCTTT
TRBV7-3	many	TRBD1	TRBJ2-1	CASSPRTGGAEQFF	TGTGCCAGCAGCCCGCGGACAGGGGGCGCTGAGCAGTTCTTC
TRBV6-4	many	TRBD1	TRBJ2-3	CASSDAGQGLDTQYF	TGTGCCAGCAGTGACGCGGGACAGGGCCTAGATACGCAGTATTTT
TRBV2	.	.	TRBJ1-6	CASSEQGHNSPLHF	TGTGCCAGCAGTGAACAGGGGCATAATTCACCCCTCCACTTT
TRBV7-7	many	.	TRBJ2-5	CASSWGGGVQETQYF	TGTGCTAGCAGCTGGGGCGGGGGCGTACAAGAGACCCAGTACTTC
TRBV27	many	.	TRBJ1-5	CASKNPHSNQPQHF	TGTGCCAGCAAGAACCCTCATAGCAATCAGCCCCAGCATTTT
TRBV20-1	many	TRBD1	TRBJ2-1	CSAETGTGYNEQFF	TGCAGCGCTGAGACCGGGACAGGTTACAATGAGCAGTTCTTC
TRBV24-1	few	.	TRBJ1-1	CATLEGGKAFF	TGTGCCACCCTGGAGGGTGGCAAAGCTTTCTTT
TRBV12-3/TRBV12-4	few	TRBD1	TRBJ1-4	CASSRQGGLFF	TGTGCCAGCAGCCGACAGGGAGGCCTGTTTTTT
TRBV10-3	many	.	TRBJ2-3	CATQGYTDTQYF	TGTGCCACCCAAGGCTACACAGATACGCAGTATTTT
TRBV5-4	few	TRBD1	TRBJ1-4	CASSPKGTGVEKLFF	TGTGCCAGCAGTCCGAAAGGGACAGGGGTTGAAAAACTGTTTTTT
TRBV7-9	many	TRBD1	TRBJ1-1	CASSPGTGSSEAFF	TGTGCCAGCAGCCCCGGGACAGGGTCTTCTGAAGCTTTCTTT
TRBV12-3/TRBV12-4	many	.	TRBJ1-1	CASSFRGTGTEAFF	TGTGCCAGCAGTTTCAGGGGTACGGGCACTGAAGCTTTCTTT
TRBV6-5	many	.	TRBJ1-3	CASSYSLDTGNTIYF	TGTGCCAGCAGTTACAGCTTAGACACTGGAAACACCATATATTTT